This T cell receptor (beta chain) originates from a study of regulatory T cells in long-lasting Graves disease. This clonotype was detected a few times. A read error may explain this, as a much larger clone is one base away. Building of the TCR beta libraries involved iRepertoire HTBI primers and Arm-PCR of CDR3 regions. Each CDR3 protein gets one entry after TCRdb re-called the multiplex PCR reads with MiXCR. The repertoire holds about 520,000 distinct CDR3 sequences, with around 13% as singletons. CDR1 is MNHEY, CDR2 SVGEGT, per germline. V was clipped by 6 bases and J by 8 bases, with 17 bases between them. CDR3 size: 15 residues. Time point denoted: newly diagnosed GD, antithyroid drugs for less than 3 months. PBMC RNA was the source of the TCR library. A further study also used this sample, focusing on T cells in Graves' hyperthyroidism and ophthalmopathy.

V gene TRBV6-2 or TRBV6-3 combines with J gene TRBJ1-6; D uncertain. Here the sequenced sample was peripheral blood mononuclear cells (PBMCs), taken at new diagnosis, from a patient treated with antithyroid drugs. This clonotype was sampled from a woman aged 30 to 39 with Graves disease. The CDR3 sequence is CASRPPDGVDSPLHF. As DNA, the CDR3 is TGTGCCAGCAGACCTCCCGACGGGGTTGATTCACCCCTCCACTTT.